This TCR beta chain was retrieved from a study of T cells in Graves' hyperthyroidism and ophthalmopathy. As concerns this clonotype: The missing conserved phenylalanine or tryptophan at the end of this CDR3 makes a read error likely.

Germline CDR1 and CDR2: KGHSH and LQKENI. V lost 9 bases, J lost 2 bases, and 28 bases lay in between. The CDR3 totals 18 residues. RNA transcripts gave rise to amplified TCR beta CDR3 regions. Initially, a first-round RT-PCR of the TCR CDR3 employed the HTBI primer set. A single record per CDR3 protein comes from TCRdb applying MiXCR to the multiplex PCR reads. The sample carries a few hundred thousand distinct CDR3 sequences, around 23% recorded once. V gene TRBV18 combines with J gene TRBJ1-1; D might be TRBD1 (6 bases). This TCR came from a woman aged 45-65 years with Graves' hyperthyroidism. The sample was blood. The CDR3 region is CASRGPGHLRHVNTEAFS. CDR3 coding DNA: TGTGCCAGTCGGGGTCCGGGACATTTAAGACATGTCAACACTGAAGCTTTCTCT.